This TCR beta chain came from a study of identical twins. The CDR3 has 16 amino acids. Per the germline V gene, CDR1 is SGDLS and CDR2 is YYNGEE. V lost 1 base and J lost 6; bases outside the gene matches: 11. This clonotype was seen many times. TCRdb reprocessed the 5' RACE reads via MiXCR and lists one record per CDR3 protein. The profile shows 450,000 or so distinct CDR3 sequences, roughly an eighth of them singletons. The same sample was also studied in work on yellow fever vaccine responses in identical twins.

The receptor's source is a woman aged 18-29 years in good health. Specimen: CD4+ T cells sorted from blood. V and J are TRBV9 and TRBJ2-7, with 9 nucleotides matching TRBD1. The CDR3 protein is CASSVQQGARFREQYF. The CDR3 region has the DNA TGTGCCAGCAGCGTACAACAGGGGGCGCGTTTTCGCGAGCAGTACTTC.